Listed here is a single T cell receptor (beta chain). Its antigen is undetermined. V lost 4 bases to trimming and J lost 5 bases; unmatched junction nucleotides: 10. The CDR3 loop spans 15 amino acids. Germline values: CDR1 SGDLS, CDR2 YYNGEE. The data were taken from a study of molecular identifiers for immune sequencing clone quantification. Study-wide points: Clones exceeding 20 RNA copies carried over 98% of effector molecules but under 1% of naive-cell molecules. Highly expanded clone sizes could be underestimated through barcode sharing by identical TCR molecules.

Libraries of bulk TCR were made by previously described methods (with listed TCR primers). TCRdb analysed the PCR reads with MiXCR anew, one entry per CDR3 protein. Of 45,000 to 60,000 distinct CDR3 sequences in the sample, about a third are singletons; the top ten hold 3% to 4.5%. Naive CD8 T cells, phenotype CD8+CD4-CCR7+CD45RA+, were sorted. This rearrangement joins TRBV9 to TRBJ2-7; 9 bases fit TRBD2. The TCR sequence derives from a human donor in good health. Some libraries in this study had Jurkat cell RNA spiked in. The sequencing input was naive CD8+ T cells from blood, with Jurkat cell RNA spiked in. Subset: FACS-sorted CD8+CD4-CCR7+CD45RA+ naive T cells. DNA of the CDR3: TGTGCCAGCAGCCCGGGGGGTAGCGGGAGCAACGAGCAGTACTTC. It translates to CASSPGGSGSNEQYF.